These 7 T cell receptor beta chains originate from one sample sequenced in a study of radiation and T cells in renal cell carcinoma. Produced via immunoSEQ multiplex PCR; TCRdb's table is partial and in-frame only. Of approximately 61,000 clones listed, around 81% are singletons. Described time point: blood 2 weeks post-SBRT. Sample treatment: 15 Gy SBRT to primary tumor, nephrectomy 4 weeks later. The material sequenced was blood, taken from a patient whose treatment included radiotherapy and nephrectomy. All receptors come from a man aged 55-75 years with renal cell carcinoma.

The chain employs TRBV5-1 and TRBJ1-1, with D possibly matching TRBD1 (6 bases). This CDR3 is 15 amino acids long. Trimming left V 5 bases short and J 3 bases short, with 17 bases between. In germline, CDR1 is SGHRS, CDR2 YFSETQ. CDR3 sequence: CASRPLQGDDTEAFF. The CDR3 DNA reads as TGCGCCAGCAGGCCACTACAGGGTGATGACACTGAAGCTTTCTTT.

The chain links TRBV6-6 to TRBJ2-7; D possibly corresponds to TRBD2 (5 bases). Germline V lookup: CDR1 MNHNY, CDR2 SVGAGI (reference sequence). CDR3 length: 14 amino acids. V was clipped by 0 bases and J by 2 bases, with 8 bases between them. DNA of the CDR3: TGTGCCAGCAGTTACTCGGACGGGGCCTACGAGCAGTACGTC. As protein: CASSYSDGAYEQYV.

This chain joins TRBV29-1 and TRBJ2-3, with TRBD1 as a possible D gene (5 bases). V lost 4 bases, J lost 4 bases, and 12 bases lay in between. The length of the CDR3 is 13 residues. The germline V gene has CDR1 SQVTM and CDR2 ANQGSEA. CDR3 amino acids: CSVAWGNSDTQYF. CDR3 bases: TGCAGCGTTGCGTGGGGCAACTCAGATACGCAGTATTTT.

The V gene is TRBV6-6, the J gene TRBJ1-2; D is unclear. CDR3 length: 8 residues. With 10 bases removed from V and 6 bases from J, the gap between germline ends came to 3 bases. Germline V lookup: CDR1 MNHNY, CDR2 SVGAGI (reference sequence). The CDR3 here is CATDGYTF. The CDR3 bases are TGTGCCACCGATGGCTACACCTTC.

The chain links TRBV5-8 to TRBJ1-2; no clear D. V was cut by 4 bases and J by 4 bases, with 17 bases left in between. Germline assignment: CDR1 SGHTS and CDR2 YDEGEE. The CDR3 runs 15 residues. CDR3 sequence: CASSHSGEGFYGYTF. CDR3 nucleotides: TGTGCCAGCAGCCATTCCGGGGAAGGATTCTATGGCTACACCTTC.

In nucleotides, the CDR3 is TGTGCCAGCAGCACCCGACAGGTGCTACACGATACGCAGTATTTT. It translates to CASSTRQVLHDTQYF. This chain uses TRBV7-9 with TRBJ2-3; D may be TRBD1 (6 bases). V was trimmed by 5 bases and J by 6 bases, leaving 18 bases between them. Germline values: CDR1 SEHNR, CDR2 FQNEAQ (reference sequence). This CDR3 is 15 amino acids long.

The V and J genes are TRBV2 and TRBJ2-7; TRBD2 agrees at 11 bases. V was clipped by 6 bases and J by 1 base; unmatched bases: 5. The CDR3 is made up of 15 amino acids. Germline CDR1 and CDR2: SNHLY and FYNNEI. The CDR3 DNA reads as TGTGCCAGCAGCGACGCTAGCGGGGGGTCCTACGAGCAGTACTTC. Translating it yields CASSDASGGSYEQYF.